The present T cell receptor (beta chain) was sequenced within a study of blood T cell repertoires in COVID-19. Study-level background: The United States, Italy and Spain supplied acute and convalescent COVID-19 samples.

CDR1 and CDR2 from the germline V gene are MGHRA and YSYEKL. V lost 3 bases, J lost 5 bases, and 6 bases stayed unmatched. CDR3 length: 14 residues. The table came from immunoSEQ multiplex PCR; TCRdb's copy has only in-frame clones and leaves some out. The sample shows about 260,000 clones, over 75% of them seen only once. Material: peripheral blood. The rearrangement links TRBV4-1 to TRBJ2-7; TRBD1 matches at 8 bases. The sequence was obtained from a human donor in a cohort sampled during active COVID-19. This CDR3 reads CASSQEDRDDEQYF. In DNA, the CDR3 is TGCGCCAGCAGCCAGGAGGACAGGGACGACGAGCAGTACTTC.